A single TCR beta chain is shown here with its context. Its antigen is as yet unknown. This sample is drawn from a study of T-cell reconstitution after alpha-beta-depleted transplantation in children. This CDR3 contains 17 residues. Between the trimmed V and J ends, which lost 5 bases and 0 bases, there was a span of 14 bases. The germline CDR1 and CDR2 sequences are SEHNR and FQNEAQ (reference sequence). Whole-study results and caveats: As was reported, about two months after transplant, alpha-beta T cells came from several hundred expanded graft clones. A year had passed since transplant, and T-cell counts and diversity by then came mostly from newly produced T cells. After transplant, high TCRbeta diversity at day 60 in some patients arose from surviving recipient T cells and thymic progenitors.

Library preparation (for TCRbeta) was performed with unique molecular identifiers. MiXCR, applied by TCRdb to the PCR reads, yields one record per CDR3 protein. This sample carries 440,000 or so distinct CDR3 sequences, 43% of them seen once, and the ten largest clones take 27%. The chain employs TRBV7-9 and TRBJ2-6, with D possibly called TRBD1 or TRBD2 (6 bases each). This clonotype originated in a girl aged 2-15 years with aplastic anemia, due to receive a stem cell transplant. The specimen was PBMCs, collected before TCRalphabeta/CD19-depleted stem cell transplant. The CDR3: CASSRRDTSSGANVLTF. The CDR3 nucleotides are TGTGCCAGCAGCCGGCGGGACACCAGCTCTGGGGCCAACGTCCTGACTTTC.